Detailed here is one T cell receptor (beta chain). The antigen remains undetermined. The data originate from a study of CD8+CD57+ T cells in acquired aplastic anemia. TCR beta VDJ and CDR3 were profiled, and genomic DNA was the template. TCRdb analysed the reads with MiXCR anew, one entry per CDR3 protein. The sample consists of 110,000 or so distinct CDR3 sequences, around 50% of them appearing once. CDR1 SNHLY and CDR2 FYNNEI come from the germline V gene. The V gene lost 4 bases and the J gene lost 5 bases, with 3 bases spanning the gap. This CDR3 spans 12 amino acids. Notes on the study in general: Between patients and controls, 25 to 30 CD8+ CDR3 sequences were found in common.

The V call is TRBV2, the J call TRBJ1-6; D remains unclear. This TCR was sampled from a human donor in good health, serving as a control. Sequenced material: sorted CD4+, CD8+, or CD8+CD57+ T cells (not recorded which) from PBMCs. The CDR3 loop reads CASSGDNSPLHF. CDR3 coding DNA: TGTGCCAGCAGTGGGGATAATTCACCCCTCCACTTT.